This T cell receptor beta chain was sequenced in a study of patients and donors after allogeneic stem cell transplantation. At least ten counts were recorded for this clonotype. TCRdb re-called the RT-PCR reads through MiXCR, storing one row per CDR3 protein. The sample has fewer than 25,000 distinct CDR3 sequences, 4.5% to 5.5% seen once; the top ten hold roughly 39%. Sequencing was performed on blood, either unsorted or a sorted T cell fraction (not recorded which). This receptor was identified in a human donor who was either an allogeneic HSCT recipient or a stem cell or donor lymphocyte infusion donor (not recorded which). It is not recorded whose cells these are; they may come from a transplant donor.

The DNA of the CDR3 is TGTGCCAGCAGCCGGGCACCGGGTCCCCTCTACGAGCAGTACTTC. It specifies CASSRAPGPLYEQYF. The chain carries TRBV7-9 and TRBJ2-7, with unresolved D. The CDR3 is 15 amino acids. V lost 5 bases and J lost 3, with 17 bases in between. The germline gives CDR1 SEHNR, CDR2 FQNEAQ (reference sequence).